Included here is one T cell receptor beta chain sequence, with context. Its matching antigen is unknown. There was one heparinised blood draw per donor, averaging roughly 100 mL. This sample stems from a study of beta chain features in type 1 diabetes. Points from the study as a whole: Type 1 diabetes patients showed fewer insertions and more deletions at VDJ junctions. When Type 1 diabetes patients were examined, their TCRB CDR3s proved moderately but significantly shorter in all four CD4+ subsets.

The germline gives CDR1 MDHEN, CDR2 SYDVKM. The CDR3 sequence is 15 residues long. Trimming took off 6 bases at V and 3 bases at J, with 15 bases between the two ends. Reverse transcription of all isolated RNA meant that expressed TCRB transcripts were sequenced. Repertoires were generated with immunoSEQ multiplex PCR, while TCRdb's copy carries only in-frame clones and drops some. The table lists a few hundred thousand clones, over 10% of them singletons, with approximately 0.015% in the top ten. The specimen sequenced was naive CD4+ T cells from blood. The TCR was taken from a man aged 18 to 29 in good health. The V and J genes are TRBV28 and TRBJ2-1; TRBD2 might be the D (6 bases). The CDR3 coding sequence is TGTGCCAGCAGGAGAGATGGGGACTTCTACAATGAGCAGTTCTTC. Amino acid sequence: CASRRDGDFYNEQFF.